These 13 T cell receptor beta chains share one sample of origin, sequenced in a study of control samples from healthy donors and cancer patients. The assay was immunoSEQ multiplex PCR, and TCRdb's table has in-frame clones only and misses some. The table shows some 200,000 clones, with approximately 95% occurring only once. The sequencing sample was made of blood. The receptors shown here come from a man aged 18 to 30 in good health.

The J gene is TRBJ2-1, the V gene TRBV27, with D perhaps TRBD2 (6 bases). The germline V gene has CDR1 MNHEY and CDR2 SMNVEV (reference sequence). V was shortened by 5 bases and J by 7 bases, with 12 bases between the two germline ends. CDR3 length: 13 amino acids. The CDR3 region is CASSLLAGNEQFF. Written as DNA, the CDR3 is TGTGCCAGCAGTCTTCTGGCGGGGAATGAGCAGTTCTTC.

V usage is TRBV2 and J usage is TRBJ2-1, with a tentative D call TRBD2 (6 bases). Germline assignment: CDR1 SNHLY and CDR2 FYNNEI. The CDR3 loop spans 14 amino acids. V dropped 1 base and J dropped 2 bases, with 6 bases sitting between them. CDR3 DNA sequence: TGTGCCAGCAGTGAAGGGGGGGCCTACAATGAGCAGTTCTTC. Protein sequence: CASSEGGAYNEQFF.

The V gene is TRBV19, the J gene TRBJ1-5, with TRBD1 identical over 8 bases. CDR1 is LNHDA and CDR2 is SQIVND in the germline V gene (reference sequence). The CDR3 runs 15 residues. J was trimmed by 2 bases and V by 5 bases; bases with no gene match: 5. For the CDR3, the DNA is TGTGCCAGTAGTCCCCCGACAGGGGGCAATCAGCCCCAGCATTTT. Translation: CASSPPTGGNQPQHF.

J is TRBJ1-3 and V is TRBV9; D possibly corresponds to TRBD1 (6 bases). Germline CDR1 SGDLS, CDR2 YYNGEE. This CDR3 spans 13 amino acids. Trimming removed 3 bases at V and 4 bases at J, with 8 bases between. DNA for the CDR3: TGTGCCAGCAGCGATGACAGGGGAAACACCATATATTTT. Protein sequence: CASSDDRGNTIYF. The full variable domain, completed using reference TRBV9 and TRBJ1-3, is DSGVTQTPKHLITATGQRVTLRCSPRSGDLSVYWYQQSLDQGLQFLIQYYNGEERAKGNILERFSAQQFPDLHSELNLSSLELGDSALYFCASSDDRGNTIYFGEGSWLTVV.

This chain uses TRBV7-8 with TRBJ1-6; no clear D. Trimming took off 1 base at V and 13 bases at J, with 11 bases between the two ends. This CDR3 spans 13 amino acids. Germline V gene sequence: CDR1 SGHVS, CDR2 FQNEAQ. The CDR3 DNA sequence: TGTGCCAGCAGCTTAGTTTTGTATGACCCCCTCCACTTT. This gives the protein CASSLVLYDPLHF.

This chain joins TRBV9 and TRBJ2-7; 9 nucleotides match TRBD2. Germline CDR1 and CDR2: SGDLS and YYNGEE. Trimming removed 0 bases from V and 2 bases from J; junction bases left unmatched: 6. This CDR3 region has 16 residues. The CDR3 loop is CASSVAAGGPPYEQYF. CDR3 in DNA: TGTGCCAGCAGCGTAGCGGCGGGGGGGCCACCCTACGAGCAGTACTTC.

The chain uses TRBV11-1 and TRBJ2-5, with D perhaps assigned TRBD1 or TRBD2 (5 bases each). V lost 0 bases, J lost 1 base, and 6 bases lay in between. CDR1 is SGHAT, CDR2 FQDESV, per germline (reference sequence). The CDR3 totals 14 residues. CDR3 sequence: CASSLAGTQETQYF. As DNA, the CDR3 is TGTGCCAGCAGCTTAGCTGGGACCCAAGAGACCCAGTACTTC.

The chain links TRBV3-1 (or the pseudogene TRBV3-2) to TRBJ1-2, with 7 bases that match TRBD1. The CDR3 runs to 15 residues. The germline V gene encodes CDR1 LGHDT and CDR2 YNNKEL (reference sequence). V lost 2 bases to trimming and J lost 4 bases; unmatched junction nucleotides: 7. The CDR3 nucleotides are TGTGCCAGCAGCCAAAGCGCAGGGGGAGGCTATGGCTACACCTTC. This translates into CASSQSAGGGYGYTF.

This clone has a handful of counts. The chain links TRBV24-1 to TRBJ2-7; TRBD1 agrees at 7 bases. Per the germline V gene, CDR1 is KGHDR and CDR2 is SFDVKD. J gave up 3 bases and V 3 bases, and 7 bases lay outside the gene matches. The CDR3 contains 15 residues. CDR3 residues: CATSDPRTGLYEQYF. The CDR3 bases are TGTGCCACCAGTGATCCAAGGACAGGTCTCTACGAGCAGTACTTC.

Remarks on this clone: At one end the junction does not follow the germline gene, possibly because of a read error. The sample contains more than one DNA sequence encoding this CDR3. This sequence joins TRBV29-1 and TRBJ1-2; D perhaps matches TRBD1 (5 bases). Germline CDR1 and CDR2: SQVTM and ANQGSEA. The CDR3 loop spans 15 amino acids. CDR3 coding DNA: TGCAGCGTGACCATACTAGGGGTAACTAACTATGGCTACACCTTT. Its protein is CSVTILGVTNYGYTF. Full variable domain (remainder filled in from reference TRBV29-1 and TRBJ1-2): SAVISQKPSRDICQRGTSLTIQCQVDSQVTMMFWYRQQPGQSLTLIATANQGSEATYESGFVIDKFPISRPNLTFSTLTVSNMSPEDSSIYLCSVTILGVTNYGYTFGSGTRLTVV.

V gene TRBV5-1 combines with J gene TRBJ1-1, with TRBD1 as a possible D gene (6 bases). Trimming took off 4 bases at V and 5 bases at J, with 15 bases between the two ends. CDR1 is SGHRS and CDR2 is YFSETQ in the germline V gene. This CDR3 is 14 amino acids long. The CDR3 nucleotides are TGCGCCAGCAGCGGGCGGACAGATGCGACTGAAGCTTTCTTT. Translating it yields CASSGRTDATEAFF.

The genes are TRBV5-4 and TRBJ2-2; D unresolved. From germline, CDR1 is SGHNT and CDR2 YYREEE (reference sequence). Between the trimmed V and J ends, which lost 4 bases and 4 bases, there was a span of 8 bases. The CDR3 runs 13 residues. The CDR3 loop reads CASSMQVTGELFF. In DNA, the CDR3 is TGTGCCAGCAGCATGCAGGTCACCGGGGAGCTGTTTTTT.

J is TRBJ2-1 and V is TRBV9, with 10 bases lining up with TRBD2. CDR3 length: 18 residues. Trimming removed 4 bases from V and 8 bases from J; junction bases left unmatched: 18. Germline CDR1 and CDR2: SGDLS and YYNGEE. The CDR3 nucleotides read TGTGCCAGCAGCCCACAAGGACGGACTAGCGGTGGGGTATATGAGCAGTTCTTC. It specifies CASSPQGRTSGGVYEQFF.